Below, 25 T cell receptor beta chains from the same sample are listed, as sequenced in a study of post-analysis software for immune sequencing data. The authors incorporated unique molecular identifiers into the TCR beta cDNA libraries. TCRdb processed the PCR reads anew with MiXCR; each CDR3 protein has one entry. The top ten clones hold roughly 4.5% of a sample with 650,000 to 900,000 distinct CDR3 sequences, about 43% of them seen once. Study-level results: In patients, a few TRBV segments were more frequent than in controls, with TRBV5-6, TRBV5-1 and TRBV20-1 among them.

These receptors' antigens are unknown. Sequencing was performed on blood. The receptors stem from a girl between 5 and 17 years old with multiple sclerosis.

This clonotype showed up just a few times. The chain employs TRBV6-2 or TRBV6-3 and TRBJ1-1; no clear D. The CDR3 spans 14 residues. Germline-derived CDR1 and CDR2 are MNHEY and SVGEGT. V lost 6 bases, J lost 4 bases, and 15 bases lay in between. The CDR3 coding sequence is TGTGCCAGCAGACCACTCAGAGATGGCACTGAAGCTTTCTTT. It translates to CASRPLRDGTEAFF.

This clonotype came up a few times. The V call is TRBV6-5, the J call TRBJ1-2; tentative D call: TRBD1 (5 bases). Germline V lookup: CDR1 MNHEY, CDR2 SVGAGI. The CDR3 has 11 residues. V lost 10 bases and J 4 bases, leaving 10 bases between the germline ends. CDR3 DNA: TGTGCCACGGCGGGGGTCTATGGCTACACCTTC. Its protein product is CATAGVYGYTF.

The chain joins TRBV20-1 to TRBJ1-2; 7 nucleotides line up with TRBD1. The CDR3 consists of 14 residues. The germline V gene has CDR1 DFQATT and CDR2 SNEGSKA (reference sequence). Losses at the gene ends were 5 bases for V and 0 bases for J; bases not matched to a gene: 6. The CDR3 DNA is TGCAGTGCTCCAGGACAGGCAGCTAACTATGGCTACACCTTC. Encoded protein: CSAPGQAANYGYTF.

This clonotype was counted between two and nine times. The chain combines TRBV7-2 with TRBJ2-7; 9 bases align to TRBD2. The CDR3 extends over 14 amino acids. Trimming took 1 base from V and 5 from J; bases not matched to a gene: 3. CDR1 and CDR2 from the germline V gene are SGHTA and FQGNSA. CDR3 sequence reads: CASSLGLAAHEQYF. DNA for the CDR3: TGTGCCAGCAGCTTAGGACTAGCGGCGCACGAGCAGTACTTC.

This chain connects TRBV6-6 to TRBJ2-3; weak D call: TRBD2 (6 bases). The V gene's germline CDR1 is MNHNY and CDR2 SVGAGI (reference sequence). The length of the CDR3 is 14 residues. V shed 2 bases and J shed 8 bases, with 14 bases lying between them. The CDR3 nucleotides read TGTGCCAGCAGTTACCGGGAGTGGGACGGTACGCAGTATTTT. It yields the protein CASSYREWDGTQYF.

V usage is TRBV12-3 or TRBV12-4 and J usage is TRBJ1-5; D unclear. The CDR3 loop spans 15 amino acids. V was clipped by 4 bases and J by 3 bases, with 13 bases between them. CDR3 coding DNA: TGTGCCAGCAGTTCCGGACGTAGGTTCAATCAGCCCCAGCATTTT. It yields the protein CASSSGRRFNQPQHF.

The genes are TRBV6-1 and TRBJ2-7, with 12 positions matching TRBD2. CDR1 is MNHNS, CDR2 SASEGT, per germline. The CDR3 sequence is 13 residues long. V dropped 10 bases and J dropped 6; count of bases not matched to a gene: 7. CDR3 in amino acids: CANALAGGLEQYF. Written as DNA, the CDR3 is TGTGCCAACGCACTAGCGGGAGGTCTCGAGCAGTACTTC.

The chain has TRBV7-9 and TRBJ1-1; D possibly corresponds to TRBD1 (6 bases). This CDR3 is 14 amino acids long. Germline assignment: CDR1 SEHNR and CDR2 FQNEAQ (reference sequence). V gave up 5 bases and J gave up 2 bases, with 12 bases separating them. CDR3 sequence reads: CASSIPDRNTEAFF. In nucleotides, the CDR3 is TGTGCCAGCAGCATCCCGGACAGAAACACTGAAGCTTTCTTT.

This clonotype was counted a few times. The genes are TRBV7-2 and TRBJ2-5; 7 positions match TRBD1. CDR3 size: 15 residues. V lost 0 bases to trimming and J lost 7 bases; unmatched junction nucleotides: 8. CDR1 is SGHTA and CDR2 is FQGNSA in the germline V gene. CDR3 sequence: CASSLALFSGGTQYF. DNA of the CDR3: TGTGCCAGCAGCTTAGCGCTATTTTCAGGGGGGACCCAGTACTTC.

The table lists this clonotype with a few counts. The J gene is TRBJ2-1, the V gene TRBV6-5; 9 nucleotides match TRBD2. This CDR3 comprises 16 residues. CDR1 and CDR2 (germline): MNHEY, SVGAGI. Trimming took 6 bases from V and 5 from J; bases not matched to a gene: 11. As DNA, the CDR3 is TGTGCCAGCAGGGCCCGTAGCGGGAGATACAACAATGAGCAGTTCTTC. Its translation is CASRARSGRYNNEQFF.

The rearrangement uses TRBV20-1 and TRBJ2-7; 8 bases are shared with TRBD2. Trimming took 0 bases from V and 2 from J; bases not matched to a gene: 6. The CDR3 spans 15 residues. Germline lookup yields CDR1 DFQATT and CDR2 SNEGSKA (reference sequence). The CDR3 DNA follows: TGCAGTGCTAGAGATTTAGCGGGAAAAACCTACGAGCAGTACTTC. Translating gives CSARDLAGKTYEQYF.

In this sample, this clonotype turned up once. This chain connects TRBV4-3 to TRBJ2-1; 13 positions agree with TRBD2. Germline-derived CDR1 and CDR2 are LGHNA and YSLEER. V was pared by 2 bases and J by 4 bases, with 14 bases of the junction left unmatched. The CDR3 is 20 residues long. DNA for the CDR3: TGCGCCAGCAGCCAACCCGGACTAGCGGGAGTTTATCTGGGGTACAATGAGCAGTTCTTC. This gives the protein CASSQPGLAGVYLGYNEQFF.

This clonotype showed up just a few times. CDR3 protein: CAIRGTGDNNSPLHF. Written as DNA, the CDR3 is TGTGCCATCAGAGGGACAGGGGACAATAATTCACCCCTCCACTTT. The J gene is TRBJ1-6, the V gene TRBV10-3; 10 bases agree with TRBD1. V shed 6 bases, J shed 5 bases, and the junction held 4 bases outside the gene matches. The germline CDR1 and CDR2 sequences are ENHRY and SYGVKD. CDR3 length equals 15 residues.

This clonotype was counted only a few times. The chain links TRBV27 to TRBJ2-3; the D call may be TRBD1 or TRBD2 (5 bases each). V shed 2 bases and J shed 3 bases, with 24 bases lying between them. This CDR3 region has 19 residues. Germline-derived CDR1 and CDR2 are MNHEY and SMNVEV (reference sequence). The CDR3: CASSLRGYGSRGRTDTQYF. For the CDR3, the DNA is TGTGCCAGCAGTTTAAGGGGCTACGGCTCCCGGGGAAGGACAGATACGCAGTATTTT.

For the CDR3, the DNA is TGTGCCAGCAGCTCCACGCGGGACACCCTCTCTTCCGCTAACTATGGCTACACCTTC. Amino acid sequence: CASSSTRDTLSSANYGYTF. The chain uses TRBV11-2 and TRBJ1-2, with D possibly being TRBD1 (6 bases). This CDR3 has 19 amino acids. V lost 4 bases, J lost 0 bases, and 24 bases lay in between. Looked up from germline, CDR1 is SGHAT and CDR2 is FQNNGV. Based on the CDR3 plus reference TRBV11-2 and TRBJ1-2, the full variable domain is EAGVAQSPRYKIIEKRQSVAFWCNPISGHATLYWYQQILGQGPKLLIQFQNNGVVDDSQLPKDRFSAERLKGVDSTLKIQPAKLEDSAVYLCASSSTRDTLSSANYGYTFGSGTRLTVV.

The chain is built from TRBV12-3 or TRBV12-4 and TRBJ1-5; a weak D match, TRBD1 (5 bases). The CDR3 contains 13 residues. V was shortened by 8 bases and J by 7 bases, with 15 bases between the two germline ends. In DNA form, the CDR3 reads TGTGCCAGCGGGCAGGGTCCGAGACAGCCCCAGCATTTT. It translates to CASGQGPRQPQHF.

This chain links TRBV7-2 with TRBJ1-2; 7 nucleotides match TRBD1. Trimming took 3 bases from V and 4 from J; bases not matched to a gene: 11. The CDR3 contains 16 residues. The germline V gene encodes CDR1 SGHTA and CDR2 FQGNSA. CDR3 region: CASSLALTRDSYGYTF. As DNA, the CDR3 is TGTGCCAGCAGCTTGGCCCTCACCCGGGACAGCTATGGCTACACCTTC.

The rearrangement joins TRBV29-1 to TRBJ2-1; no clear D gene. In germline, CDR1 is SQVTM, CDR2 ANQGSEA. This CDR3 spans 12 amino acids. Trimming stripped 4 bases from V and 10 bases from J, with 14 bases between. In nucleotides, the CDR3 is TGCAGCGTTGCTGGGCCTGACGGGGAGCAGTTCTTC. It specifies CSVAGPDGEQFF.

V usage is TRBV5-1 and J usage is TRBJ2-5, with 8 nucleotides matching TRBD2. Germline V gene data show CDR1 as SGHRS and CDR2 as YFSETQ. The length of the CDR3 is 18 residues. V was clipped by 2 bases and J by 3 bases; unmatched bases: 15. DNA for the CDR3: TGCGCCAGCAGCTTTATACCAGCGGGAGAAGCCTTGGAAGAGACCCAGTACTTC. It yields the protein CASSFIPAGEALEETQYF.

V usage is TRBV20-1 and J usage is TRBJ2-1; D remains ambiguous. V lost 7 bases to trimming and J lost 12 bases, with 31 bases between them. The length of the CDR3 is 16 residues. Germline V CDR1 and CDR2: DFQATT, SNEGSKA (reference sequence). CDR3 amino acids: CSGVGQLGSQPLGQFF. CDR3 nucleotides: TGCAGTGGGGTTGGGCAGTTGGGATCTCAACCCCTCGGGCAGTTCTTC.

This clonotype was seen a few times. Here the CDR3 reads CASSIGQSTDTQYF. CDR3 bases: TGCGCCAGCAGCATCGGACAGAGCACAGATACGCAGTATTTT. The chain recombines TRBV5-1 with TRBJ2-3, with D tentatively TRBD1 (6 bases). Germline V gene data show CDR1 as SGHRS and CDR2 as YFSETQ. CDR3 size: 14 residues. Trimming took off 4 bases at V and 0 bases at J, with 9 bases between the two ends.

This chain connects TRBV27 to TRBJ2-3; D gene unclear. V lost 7 bases and J lost 6, with 17 bases in between. This CDR3 spans 14 amino acids. Germline CDR1 is MNHEY and CDR2 is SMNVEV (reference sequence). The CDR3 spells CASIPTGLGDTQYF. The CDR3 region has the DNA TGTGCCAGCATCCCGACTGGCCTTGGGGATACGCAGTATTTT.

The chain links TRBV4-3 to TRBJ2-3; 8 bases align to TRBD2. Germline CDR1 reads LGHNA; CDR2 reads YSLEER. The CDR3 length is 16 residues. Trimming took 1 base from V and 3 from J; bases not matched to a gene: 6. DNA of the CDR3: TGCGCCAGCAGCCAAGTTTGGGCGGGAGGAACAGATACGCAGTATTTT. It is translated as CASSQVWAGGTDTQYF.

Comments on this clonotype: This may stem from a read error, because a much larger clone lies one nucleotide away. The genes are TRBV29-1 and TRBJ2-7; TRBD2 is a possible D gene (5 bases). Per the germline V gene, CDR1 is SQVTM and CDR2 is ANQGSEA. This CDR3 has 11 amino acids. The CDR3 DNA follows: TGCAGCGTTGTGAGCGGCTACGAGCAGGACTTC. The encoded protein is CSVVSGYEQDF.

The chain couples TRBV2 to TRBJ2-1; D remains unclear. Germline assignment: CDR1 SNHLY and CDR2 FYNNEI. This CDR3 contains 14 residues. Trimming took 1 base from V and 7 from J, leaving 11 bases between them. In DNA form, the CDR3 reads TGTGCCAGCAGTGAAGGCGCCTGGCGGAATGAGCAGTTCTTC. Translation: CASSEGAWRNEQFF.